This T cell receptor beta chain was recorded in a study of T cell responses to AZD1222 COVID-19 vaccine. Sequencing was performed with immunoSEQ multiplex PCR; in TCRdb, only in-frame clones are kept and a portion is missing. The profile shows roughly 100,000 clones, less than 95% of them singletons. This CDR3 region has 14 residues. V lost 3 bases and J lost 6, with 12 bases in between. CDR1 and CDR2 (germline): SNHLY, FYNNEI. Sequenced here: peripheral blood, sampled on day 0 of AZD1222 vaccination. The TCR originated in an adult in good health. V usage is TRBV2 and J usage is TRBJ1-5, with D unresolved. For the CDR3, the DNA is TGTGCCAGCAGTGACGGGTCTCCGTTTCAGCCCCAGCATTTT. Its translation is CASSDGSPFQPQHF. The variable domain in full, completed from reference TRBV2 and TRBJ1-5, reads EPEVTQTPSHQVTQMGQEVILRCVPISNHLYFYWYRQILGQKVEFLVSFYNNEISEKSEIFDDQFSVERPDGSNFTLKIRSTKLEDSAMYFCASSDGSPFQPQHFGDGTRLSIL.